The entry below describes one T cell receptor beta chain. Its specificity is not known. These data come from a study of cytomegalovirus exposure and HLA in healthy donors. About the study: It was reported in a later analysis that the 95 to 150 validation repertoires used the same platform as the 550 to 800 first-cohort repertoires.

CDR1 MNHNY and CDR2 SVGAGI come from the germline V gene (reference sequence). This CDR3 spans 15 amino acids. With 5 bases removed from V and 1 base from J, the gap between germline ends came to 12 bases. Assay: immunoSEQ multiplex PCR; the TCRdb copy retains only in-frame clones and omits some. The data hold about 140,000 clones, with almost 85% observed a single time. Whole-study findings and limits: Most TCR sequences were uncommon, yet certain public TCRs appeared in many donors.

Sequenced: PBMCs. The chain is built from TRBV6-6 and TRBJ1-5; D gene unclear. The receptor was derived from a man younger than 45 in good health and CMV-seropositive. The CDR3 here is CASSPPGRSNQPQHF. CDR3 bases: TGTGCCAGCAGTCCCCCTGGGAGAAGCAATCAGCCCCAGCATTTT.